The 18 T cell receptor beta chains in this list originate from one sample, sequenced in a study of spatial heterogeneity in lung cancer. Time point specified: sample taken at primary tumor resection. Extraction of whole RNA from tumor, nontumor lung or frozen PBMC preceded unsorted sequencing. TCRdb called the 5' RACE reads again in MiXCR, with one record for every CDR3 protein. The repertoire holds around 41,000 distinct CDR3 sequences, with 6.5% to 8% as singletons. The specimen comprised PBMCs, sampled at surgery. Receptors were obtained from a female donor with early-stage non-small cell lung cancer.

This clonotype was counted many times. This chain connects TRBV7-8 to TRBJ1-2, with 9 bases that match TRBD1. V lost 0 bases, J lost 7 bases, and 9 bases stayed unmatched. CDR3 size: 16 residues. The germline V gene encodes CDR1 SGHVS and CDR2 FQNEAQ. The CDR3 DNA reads TGTGCCAGCAGCTTAGCGCGGACAGGGGTGTCGACTGGCTACACCTTC. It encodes CASSLARTGVSTGYTF. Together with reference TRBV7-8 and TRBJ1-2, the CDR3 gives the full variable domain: GAGVSQSPRYKVAKRGQDVALRCDPISGHVSLFWYQQALGQGPEFLTYFQNEAQLDKSGLPSDRFFAERPEGSVSTLKIQRTQQEDSAVYLCASSLARTGVSTGYTFGSGTRLTVV.

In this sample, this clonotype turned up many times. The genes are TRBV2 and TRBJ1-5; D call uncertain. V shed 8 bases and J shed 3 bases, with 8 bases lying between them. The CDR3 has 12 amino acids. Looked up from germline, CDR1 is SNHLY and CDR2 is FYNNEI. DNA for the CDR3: TGTGCCAGCGGGAATACCAATCAGCCCCAGCATTTT. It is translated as CASGNTNQPQHF.

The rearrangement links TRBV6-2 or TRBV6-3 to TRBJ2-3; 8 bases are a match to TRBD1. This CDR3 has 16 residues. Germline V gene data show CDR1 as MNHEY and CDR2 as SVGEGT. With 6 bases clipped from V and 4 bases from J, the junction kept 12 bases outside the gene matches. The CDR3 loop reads CASRPFQGARSDTQYF. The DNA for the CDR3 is TGTGCCAGCAGGCCATTCCAGGGGGCGCGGTCAGATACGCAGTATTTT.

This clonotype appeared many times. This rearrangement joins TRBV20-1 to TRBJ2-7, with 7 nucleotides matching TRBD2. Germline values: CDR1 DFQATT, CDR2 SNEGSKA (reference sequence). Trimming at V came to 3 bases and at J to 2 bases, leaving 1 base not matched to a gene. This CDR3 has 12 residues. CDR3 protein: CSASGGAYEQYF. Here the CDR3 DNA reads TGCAGTGCTAGTGGGGGGGCCTACGAGCAGTACTTC.

This CDR3 is CASSQTARGETQYF. The CDR3 DNA sequence: TGTGCCAGCAGTCAGACTGCCCGTGGAGAGACCCAGTACTTC. The chain employs TRBV2 and TRBJ2-5; no firm D call. Germline V gives CDR1 SNHLY, CDR2 FYNNEI. The CDR3 extends over 14 amino acids. Trimming pared 5 bases from V and 4 bases from J, leaving 14 bases between.

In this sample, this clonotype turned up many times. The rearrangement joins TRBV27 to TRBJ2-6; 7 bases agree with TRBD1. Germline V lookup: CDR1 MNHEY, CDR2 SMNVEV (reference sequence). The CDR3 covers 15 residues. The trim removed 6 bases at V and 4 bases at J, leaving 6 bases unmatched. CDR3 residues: CASRRQGAGANVLTF. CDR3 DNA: TGTGCCAGCAGGCGACAGGGAGCCGGGGCCAACGTCCTGACTTTC.

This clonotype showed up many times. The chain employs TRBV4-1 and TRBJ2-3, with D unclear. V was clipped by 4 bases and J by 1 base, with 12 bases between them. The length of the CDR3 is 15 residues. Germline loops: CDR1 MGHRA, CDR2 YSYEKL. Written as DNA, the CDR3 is TGCGCCAGCAGCCGGATATATGAGGGCACAGATACGCAGTATTTT. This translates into CASSRIYEGTDTQYF.

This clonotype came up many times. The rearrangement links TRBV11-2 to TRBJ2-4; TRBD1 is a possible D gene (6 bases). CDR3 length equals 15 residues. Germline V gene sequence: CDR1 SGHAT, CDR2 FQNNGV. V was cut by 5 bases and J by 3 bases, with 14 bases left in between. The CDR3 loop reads CASSPQGLGKNIQYF. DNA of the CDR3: TGTGCCAGCAGCCCACAGGGTCTCGGCAAAAACATTCAGTACTTC.

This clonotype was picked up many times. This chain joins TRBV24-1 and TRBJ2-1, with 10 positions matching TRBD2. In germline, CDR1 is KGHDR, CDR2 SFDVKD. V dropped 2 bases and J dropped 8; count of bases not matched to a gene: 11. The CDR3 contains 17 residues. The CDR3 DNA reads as TGTGCCACCAGTGATTCACTCCCACTAGCGGGGAAGGATGAGCAGTTCTTC. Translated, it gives CATSDSLPLAGKDEQFF.

The CDR3 sequence is CASRTSGRRREQYF. DNA for the CDR3: TGTGCCAGCAGAACTAGCGGGAGGAGAAGGGAGCAGTACTTC. V and J are TRBV2 and TRBJ2-7; 12 positions match TRBD2. V gave up 6 bases and J gave up 7 bases; unmatched junction bases: 7. CDR1 is SNHLY, CDR2 FYNNEI, per germline. This CDR3 has 14 amino acids. The full variable domain, completed using reference TRBV2 and TRBJ2-7, is EPEVTQTPSHQVTQMGQEVILRCVPISNHLYFYWYRQILGQKVEFLVSFYNNEISEKSEIFDDQFSVERPDGSNFTLKIRSTKLEDSAMYFCASRTSGRRREQYFGPGTRLTVT.

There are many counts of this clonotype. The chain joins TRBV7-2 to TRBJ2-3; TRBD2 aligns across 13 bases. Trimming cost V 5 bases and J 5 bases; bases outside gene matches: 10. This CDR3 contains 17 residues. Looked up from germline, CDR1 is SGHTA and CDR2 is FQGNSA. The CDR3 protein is CASSRRLAGGGGDTQYF. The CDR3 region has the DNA TGTGCCAGCAGCCGTCGACTAGCGGGGGGTGGAGGAGATACGCAGTATTTT.

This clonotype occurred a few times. The CDR3, as DNA: TGTGCCAGCAGTCAACAGGGACGGTCCAATTCACCCCTCCACTTT. Translation: CASSQQGRSNSPLHF. J is TRBJ1-6 and V is TRBV6-6; weak D call: TRBD1 (6 bases). Germline-derived CDR1 and CDR2 are MNHNY and SVGAGI (reference sequence). The CDR3 consists of 15 residues. Trimming pared 5 bases from V and 7 bases from J, leaving 15 bases between.

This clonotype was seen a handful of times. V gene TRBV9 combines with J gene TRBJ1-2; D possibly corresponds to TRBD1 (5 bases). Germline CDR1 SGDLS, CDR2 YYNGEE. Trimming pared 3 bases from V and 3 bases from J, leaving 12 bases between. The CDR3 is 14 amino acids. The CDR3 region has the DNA TGTGCCAGCAGCGGGCCGGGGACCTACTATGGCTACACCTTC. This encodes CASSGPGTYYGYTF.

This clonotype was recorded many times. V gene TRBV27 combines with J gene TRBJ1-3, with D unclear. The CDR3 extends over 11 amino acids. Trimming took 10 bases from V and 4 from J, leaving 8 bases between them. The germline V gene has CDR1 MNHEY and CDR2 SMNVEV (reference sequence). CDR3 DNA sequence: TGTGCCATCCCTGACGGAAACACCATATATTTT. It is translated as CAIPDGNTIYF.

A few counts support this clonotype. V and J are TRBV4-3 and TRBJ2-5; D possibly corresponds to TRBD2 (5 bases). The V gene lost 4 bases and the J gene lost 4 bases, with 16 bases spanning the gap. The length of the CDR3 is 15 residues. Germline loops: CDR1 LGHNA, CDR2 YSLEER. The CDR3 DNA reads TGCGCCAGCAGCCCCAGCGGAAACAAGCGAGAGACCCAGTACTTC. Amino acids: CASSPSGNKRETQYF.

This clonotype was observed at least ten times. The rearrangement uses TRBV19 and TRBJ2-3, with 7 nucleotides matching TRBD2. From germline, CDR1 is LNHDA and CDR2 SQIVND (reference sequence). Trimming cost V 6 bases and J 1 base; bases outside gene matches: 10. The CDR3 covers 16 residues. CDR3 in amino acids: CASRGGLTEGTDTQYF. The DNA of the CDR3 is TGTGCCAGTAGGGGGGGACTAACGGAGGGCACAGATACGCAGTATTTT.

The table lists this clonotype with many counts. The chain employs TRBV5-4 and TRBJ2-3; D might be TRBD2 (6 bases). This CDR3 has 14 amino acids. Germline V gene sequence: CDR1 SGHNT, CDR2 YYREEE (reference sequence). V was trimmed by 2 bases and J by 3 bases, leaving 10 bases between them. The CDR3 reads CASSFLRGTDTQYF. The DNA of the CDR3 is TGTGCCAGCAGCTTCTTACGGGGGACAGATACGCAGTATTTT.

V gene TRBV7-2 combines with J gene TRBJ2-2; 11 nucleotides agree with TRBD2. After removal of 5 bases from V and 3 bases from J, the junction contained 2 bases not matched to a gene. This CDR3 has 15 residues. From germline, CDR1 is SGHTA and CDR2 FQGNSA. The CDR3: CASSRTSGHTGELFF. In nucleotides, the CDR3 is TGTGCCAGCAGCCGGACTAGCGGGCACACCGGGGAGCTGTTTTTT.